What follows are 20 T cell receptor beta chains derived from one specimen sequenced in a study of post-analysis software for immune sequencing data (dated by TCRdb to about 2015). What the authors observed across the whole study: Patients showed significantly higher frequencies than controls for five TRBV segments, among them TRBV5-6, TRBV5-1 and TRBV20-1.

The receptor library was made with PCR. Instrument used: Illumina HiSeq 2500. To reduce PCR and sequencing biases, unique molecular identifiers were built into the TCR beta cDNA libraries. TCRdb reworked the public reads: Q25 trimming with fastp, MiXCR clone assembly, productive beta chains retained. CDR3 protein duplicates are merged, each entry listing the most common genes and DNA. Present in this sample are about 770,000 distinct CDR3 sequences, 46% of which were seen just once. In total, the top ten clones hold roughly 5% of the sample. These receptors have no known antigen. Sequenced sample: blood. These receptors were taken from a girl between 10 and 17 years old with multiple sclerosis.

The V and J genes are TRBV30 and TRBJ1-2, with D unresolved. Trimming left V 2 bases short and J 4 bases short, with 11 bases between. This CDR3 contains 13 residues. Per the germline V gene, CDR1 is GTSNPN and CDR2 is SVGIG (reference sequence). The CDR3 here is CAWSTGYSYGYTF. CDR3 bases: TGTGCCTGGAGTACGGGGTATAGCTATGGCTACACCTTC.

This chain connects TRBV9 to TRBJ1-4, with D possibly matching TRBD1 (6 bases). V was shortened by 2 bases and J by 3 bases, with 11 bases between the two germline ends. The CDR3 loop spans 15 amino acids. Germline V CDR1 and CDR2: SGDLS, YYNGEE. The CDR3 loop is CASSVQGLANEKLFF. The CDR3 nucleotides are TGTGCCAGCAGCGTCCAGGGGCTGGCTAATGAAAAACTGTTTTTT.

This clonotype was counted a few times. The J gene is TRBJ2-7, the V gene TRBV6-5; TRBD2 aligns across 10 bases. The CDR3 has 16 residues. Germline CDR1 reads MNHEY; CDR2 reads SVGAGI. V lost 6 bases and J lost 5; bases outside the gene matches: 13. CDR3 DNA: TGTGCCAGCAGCCTCGGACTAGCGGCAAAGGCTGACGAGCAGTACTTC. Its protein product is CASSLGLAAKADEQYF.

V and J are TRBV4-2 and TRBJ2-5; 16 bases are a match to TRBD2. The CDR3 spans 17 residues. Germline V gene lookup returns CDR1 LGHNA and CDR2 YNFKEQ. Trimming took 4 bases from V and 1 from J; bases not matched to a gene: 3. Here the CDR3 reads CASSLGTSGGAQETQYF. The CDR3 DNA is TGTGCCAGCAGCCTCGGGACTAGCGGGGGGGCCCAAGAGACCCAGTACTTC.

This clonotype was recorded a few times. The rearrangement joins TRBV10-3 to TRBJ1-2; no clear D gene. The CDR3 runs 15 residues. The V end was cut by 4 bases, the J end by 4 bases, with 16 bases between. CDR1 and CDR2 (germline): ENHRY, SYGVKD. The CDR3 reads CAISASTEPGYGYTF. The CDR3 DNA follows: TGTGCCATCAGTGCGAGTACGGAGCCAGGCTATGGCTACACCTTC.

This sequence joins TRBV11-1 and TRBJ1-2; D is perhaps TRBD1 (5 bases). V shed 8 bases and J shed 1 base, with 11 bases lying between them. This CDR3 contains 13 residues. From germline, CDR1 is SGHAT and CDR2 FQDESV (reference sequence). The CDR3 DNA reads as TGTGCCAGCGCGCCGGGGCGTAACTATGGCTACACCTTC. Its translation: CASAPGRNYGYTF.

The V and J genes are TRBV29-1 and TRBJ2-1; D may be TRBD2 (6 bases). V shed 2 bases and J shed 4 bases, with 15 bases lying between them. CDR3 length: 15 residues. Germline V gives CDR1 SQVTM, CDR2 ANQGSEA. In nucleotides, the CDR3 is TGCAGCGTTGAACGGCGGGATAGCGCATACAATGAGCAGTTCTTC. This sequence encodes CSVERRDSAYNEQFF.

This clonotype was detected only a few times. The chain employs TRBV29-1 and TRBJ2-1; TRBD2 agrees at 14 bases. The V and J ends lost 7 bases and 6 bases, in that order; junction bases with no gene match: 17. In germline, CDR1 is SQVTM, CDR2 ANQGSEA. The CDR3 loop spans 18 amino acids. CDR3 residues: CSAIGLAGGLLLVNEQFF. As DNA, the CDR3 is TGCAGCGCGATTGGACTAGCGGGAGGTTTATTATTGGTCAATGAGCAGTTCTTC.

This clonotype was counted only a few times. The chain uses TRBV10-3 and TRBJ2-7; 7 nucleotides agree with TRBD2. The CDR3 spans 13 residues. CDR1 ENHRY and CDR2 SYGVKD come from the germline V gene. V lost 2 bases, J lost 2 bases, and 0 bases stayed unmatched. The CDR3 is CAISEAGAYEQYF. The CDR3 DNA reads as TGTGCCATCAGTGAGGCGGGAGCCTACGAGCAGTACTTC.

This clonotype was recorded only once. The CDR3 DNA reads TGTGCCAGCAGACCCAGCGGGGGAACCTACGAGCAGTACTTC. This translates into CASRPSGGTYEQYF. The chain links TRBV28 to TRBJ2-7; 8 positions match TRBD2. J gave up 2 bases and V 6 bases, and 6 bases lay outside the gene matches. The CDR3 covers 14 residues. Germline lookup yields CDR1 MDHEN and CDR2 SYDVKM.

The chain recombines TRBV5-1 with TRBJ1-2; D is undetermined. With 0 bases removed from V and 5 bases from J, the gap between germline ends came to 11 bases. Germline V CDR1 and CDR2: SGHRS, YFSETQ. The CDR3 has 14 amino acids. CDR3 DNA sequence: TGCGCCAGCAGCTTGGTCGCAGCCCGTTATGGCTACACCTTC. This gives the protein CASSLVAARYGYTF.

CDR3: CATTQGVRETQYF. CDR3 in DNA: TGTGCCACCACTCAGGGGGTGAGGGAGACCCAGTACTTC. V and J are TRBV12-3 or TRBV12-4 and TRBJ2-5; 7 nucleotides match TRBD1. This CDR3 has 13 residues. Germline trimming cut 10 bases from V and 5 bases from J; bases unmatched to any gene: 10.

The rearrangement joins TRBV12-5 to TRBJ2-6, with unresolved D. This CDR3 spans 13 amino acids. V lost 5 bases to trimming and J lost 4 bases, with 6 bases between them. Looked up from germline, CDR1 is LGHNT and CDR2 is FRNRAP. The CDR3 DNA is TGTGCTAGTGGTCCAGCCGGGGCCAACGTCCTGACTTTC. Translating it yields CASGPAGANVLTF.

This clonotype has a handful of counts. This chain uses TRBV7-3 with TRBJ2-6; the D is unclear. The CDR3 spans 12 residues. V was trimmed by 1 base and J by 10 bases, leaving 5 bases between them. Germline CDR1 is SGHTA and CDR2 is FQGTGA. CDR3 bases: TGTGCCAGCAGCTTAATGGGTAACGTCCTGACTTTC. It is translated as CASSLMGNVLTF. Variable domain in full (rest from reference TRBV7-3 and TRBJ2-6): GAGVSQTPSNKVTEKGKYVELRCDPISGHTALYWYRQSLGQGPEFLIYFQGTGAADDSGLPNDRFFAVRPEGSVSTLKIQRTERGDSAVYLCASSLMGNVLTFGAGSRLTVL.

The chain links TRBV27 to TRBJ1-2; D is unresolved. The CDR3 loop spans 14 amino acids. With 6 bases removed from V and 2 bases from J, the gap between germline ends came to 13 bases. Germline V lookup: CDR1 MNHEY, CDR2 SMNVEV (reference sequence). The CDR3 sequence: CASSSVGNNYGYTF. DNA for the CDR3: TGTGCCAGCAGCTCCGTCGGGAACAACTATGGCTACACCTTC.

CDR3 sequence (DNA): TGTGCCAGCAGTTTAGGAGGGAGGGCGAACTACGAGCAGTACTTC. It is translated as CASSLGGRANYEQYF. The chain uses TRBV12-3 or TRBV12-4 and TRBJ2-7; TRBD2 agrees at 7 bases. The CDR3 is 15 residues long. V lost 1 base and J lost 3; bases outside the gene matches: 6.

This clonotype was detected a few times. The chain combines TRBV5-1 with TRBJ2-2; possible D gene TRBD2, 6 bases. This CDR3 has 16 residues. Germline lookup yields CDR1 SGHRS and CDR2 YFSETQ. V shed 2 bases and J shed 0 bases, with 11 bases lying between them. CDR3 region: CASSFLGGANTGELFF. CDR3 sequence (DNA): TGCGCCAGCAGCTTCCTCGGAGGGGCGAACACCGGGGAGCTGTTTTTT.

This clonotype was counted only a few times. The CDR3 region has the DNA TGTGCCACCAGTGAAGGAGGGAGCGGGAGTTACGAGCAGTACTTC. Translated, it gives CATSEGGSGSYEQYF. V and J are TRBV24-1 and TRBJ2-4; 8 positions match TRBD2. Matching the DNA end better, TRBJ2-7 makes the J call doubtful. Per the germline V gene, CDR1 is KGHDR and CDR2 is SFDVKD. This CDR3 spans 15 amino acids.

This rearrangement joins TRBV20-1 to TRBJ2-1; TRBD1 is a possible D gene (6 bases). V lost 3 bases, J lost 4 bases, and 10 bases lay in between. Germline lookup yields CDR1 DFQATT and CDR2 SNEGSKA (reference sequence). CDR3 size: 13 residues. The CDR3 DNA follows: TGCAGTGCTAGGGGGGCTCAATACAATGAGCAGTTCTTC. It encodes CSARGAQYNEQFF.

The chain has TRBV7-2 and TRBJ2-7, with 11 nucleotides matching TRBD1. J was trimmed by 7 bases and V by 2 bases; bases with no gene match: 7. CDR3 length: 15 residues. The germline V gene encodes CDR1 SGHTA and CDR2 FQGNSA. The chain's CDR3 is CASSLLGDRGMEQYF. For the CDR3, the DNA is TGTGCCAGCAGCTTATTAGGGGACAGGGGGATGGAGCAGTACTTC.